A selection of T cell receptor beta chains follows, all from one sample in a study of blood T cell repertoires in COVID-19. Libraries were prepared by immunoSEQ multiplex PCR; TCRdb keeps only in-frame clonotypes and omits some of them. The sample records approximately 310,000 clones, about 87% being singletons. Sequencing was carried out using peripheral blood. These receptor sequences come from a woman in her forties or fifties who had recovered from COVID-19. Each CDR3 is given with its conserved first and last residue. Not every row has a clone size; where given, it reads once, few, many or a size class.

CDR3 length: 16
J gene: TRBJ2-3
V gene: TRBV7-9
clone size: .
CDR3 protein: CASRFLAARRSDTQYF

CDR3 length: 15
J gene: TRBJ1-1
V gene: TRBV27
clone size: .
CDR3 protein: CASSLMRGGGGTHFF

CDR3 length: 15
J gene: TRBJ2-7
V gene: TRBV7-6
clone size: .
CDR3 protein: CASSLESGGVYEQYF

CDR3 length: 15
J gene: TRBJ2-7
V gene: TRBV6-2/TRBV6-3
clone size: .
CDR3 protein: CASSAVGQGNYEQYF

CDR3 length: 14
J gene: TRBJ1-6
V gene: TRBV6-5
clone size: .
CDR3 protein: CASSSGTENSPLHF

CDR3 length: 15
J gene: TRBJ2-3
V gene: TRBV5-4
clone size: .
CDR3 protein: CASSSGGTSADTQYF

CDR3 length: 14
J gene: TRBJ2-1
V gene: TRBV15
clone size: .
CDR3 protein: CATSQGLPYNEQFF

CDR3 length: 15
J gene: TRBJ2-1
V gene: TRBV10-3
clone size: .
CDR3 protein: CAISESSGAYNEQFF

CDR3 length: 17
J gene: TRBJ2-7
V gene: TRBV3-1/TRBV3-2
clone size: .
CDR3 protein: CASSHPREGLAGAEQYF

CDR3 length: 17
J gene: TRBJ2-2
V gene: TRBV27
clone size: .
CDR3 protein: CASSPPQGAGWTGELFF

CDR3 length: 15
J gene: TRBJ2-2
V gene: TRBV6-5
clone size: once
CDR3 protein: CASSYSQGYTGELFF

CDR3 length: 16
J gene: TRBJ2-2
V gene: TRBV6-5
clone size: .
CDR3 protein: CASSSGTGRDTGELFF

CDR3 length: 13
J gene: TRBJ2-1
V gene: TRBV3-1/TRBV3-2
clone size: .
CDR3 protein: CASSQEGVGEQFF

CDR3 length: 17
J gene: TRBJ1-5
V gene: TRBV29-1
clone size: .
CDR3 protein: CSVCFGTGVQGNQPQHF

CDR3 length: 15
J gene: TRBJ2-7
V gene: TRBV19
clone size: .
CDR3 protein: CASSNQIGSTYEQYF

CDR3 length: 16
J gene: TRBJ2-7
V gene: TRBV7-8
clone size: .
CDR3 protein: CASSLASNRGNYEQYF

CDR3 length: 15
J gene: TRBJ2-1
V gene: TRBV5-1
clone size: .
CDR3 protein: CASSPDSRLYNEQFF

CDR3 length: 15
J gene: TRBJ2-3
V gene: TRBV7-2
clone size: .
CDR3 protein: CASSLRRGTTDTQYF

CDR3 length: 13
J gene: TRBJ1-5
V gene: TRBV9
clone size: .
CDR3 protein: CASSAHGQGPQHF

CDR3 length: 13
J gene: TRBJ1-2
V gene: TRBV19
clone size: .
CDR3 protein: CASSVQGAYGYTF

CDR3 length: 14
J gene: TRBJ2-7
V gene: TRBV29-1
clone size: once
CDR3 protein: CSVVPPRGHDEQYF

CDR3 length: 15
J gene: TRBJ1-1
V gene: TRBV10-2
clone size: .
CDR3 protein: CASSEDRGVNTEAFF

CDR3 length: 16
J gene: TRBJ2-5
V gene: TRBV28
clone size: .
CDR3 protein: CASSDPGTSGRETQYF

CDR3 length: 16
J gene: TRBJ2-1
V gene: TRBV7-3
clone size: .
CDR3 protein: CASSIATSGRPHEQFF

CDR3 length: 19
J gene: TRBJ2-2
V gene: TRBV2
clone size: .
CDR3 protein: CASSEGPTYRPKRPGELFF

CDR3 length: 12
J gene: TRBJ1-6
V gene: TRBV7-3
clone size: .
CDR3 protein: CASSPPREPLHF

CDR3 length: 16
J gene: TRBJ2-7
V gene: TRBV7-3
clone size: .
CDR3 protein: CASSLSASGGAYEQYF

CDR3 length: 13
J gene: TRBJ2-1
V gene: TRBV30
clone size: .
CDR3 protein: CAWSESVSNEQFF

CDR3 length: 15
J gene: TRBJ2-3
V gene: TRBV2
clone size: .
CDR3 protein: CASSFGQGGTDTQYF

CDR3 length: 14
J gene: TRBJ2-5
V gene: TRBV7-9
clone size: .
CDR3 protein: CASSQTSGQETQYF

CDR3 length: 15
J gene: TRBJ2-1
V gene: TRBV30
clone size: .
CDR3 protein: CAWSVGQGAVDEQFF

CDR3 length: 14
J gene: TRBJ1-2
V gene: TRBV15
clone size: .
CDR3 protein: CATSRGSTSRGYTF

CDR3 length: 15
J gene: TRBJ2-3
V gene: TRBV28
clone size: .
CDR3 protein: CASSSRRESTDTQYF

CDR3 length: 15
J gene: TRBJ1-3
V gene: TRBV7-7
clone size: .
CDR3 protein: CASSLTDGSGNTIYF

CDR3 length: 17
J gene: TRBJ2-1
V gene: TRBV24-1
clone size: .
CDR3 protein: CATSDFTGEESYNEQFF

CDR3 length: 15
J gene: TRBJ2-1
V gene: TRBV4-3
clone size: .
CDR3 protein: CASSQAAGVNNEQFF

CDR3 length: 13
J gene: TRBJ2-3
V gene: TRBV18
clone size: .
CDR3 protein: CASSVTGTDTQYF

CDR3 length: 16
J gene: TRBJ1-4
V gene: TRBV5-6
clone size: .
CDR3 protein: CASSLGRDRVREKLFF

CDR3 length: 14
J gene: TRBJ2-3
V gene: TRBV2
clone size: .
CDR3 protein: CASSTDRFTDTQYF

CDR3 length: 14
J gene: TRBJ2-4
V gene: TRBV6-1
clone size: .
CDR3 protein: CAGREDGIKNIQYF

CDR3 length: 17
J gene: TRBJ2-2
V gene: TRBV6-2/TRBV6-3
clone size: .
CDR3 protein: CASSTGQGTANTGELFF

CDR3 length: 14
J gene: TRBJ1-6
V gene: TRBV3-1/TRBV3-2
clone size: .
CDR3 protein: CASSQADYNSPLHF

CDR3 length: 16
J gene: TRBJ1-3
V gene: TRBV7-7
clone size: .
CDR3 protein: CASSPSRPGRGNTIYF

CDR3 length: 14
J gene: TRBJ1-3
V gene: TRBV5-6
clone size: .
CDR3 protein: CASSSSGSGNTIYF

CDR3 length: 15
J gene: TRBJ1-3
V gene: TRBV30
clone size: .
CDR3 protein: CAWSPGTASGNTIYF

CDR3 length: 15
J gene: TRBJ2-3
V gene: TRBV28
clone size: few
CDR3 protein: CASRGAGGRQDTQYF

CDR3 length: 11
J gene: TRBJ1-4
V gene: TRBV28
clone size: .
CDR3 protein: CASSLREKLFF

CDR3 length: 13
J gene: TRBJ1-2
V gene: TRBV6-6
clone size: .
CDR3 protein: CASSVREMDGYTF

CDR3 length: 14
J gene: TRBJ2-7
V gene: TRBV7-2
clone size: few
CDR3 protein: CASSRGLGTYEQYF

CDR3 length: 15
J gene: TRBJ2-1
V gene: TRBV28
clone size: .
CDR3 protein: CASSSLGSGGAEQFF

CDR3 length: 14
J gene: TRBJ1-1
V gene: TRBV18
clone size: once
CDR3 protein: CASSPSTGIVGAFF

CDR3 length: 15
J gene: TRBJ1-2
V gene: TRBV24-1
clone size: .
CDR3 protein: CATSAMGQGVRGYTF

CDR3 length: 16
J gene: TRBJ1-2
V gene: TRBV27
clone size: .
CDR3 protein: CASSPSGQLANYGYTF

CDR3 length: 15
J gene: TRBJ1-6
V gene: TRBV3-1/TRBV3-2
clone size: .
CDR3 protein: CASRGTGTVNSPLHF

CDR3 length: 13
J gene: TRBJ1-2
V gene: TRBV3-1/TRBV3-2
clone size: .
CDR3 protein: CASSLQGNYGYTF

CDR3 length: 13
J gene: TRBJ1-2
V gene: TRBV6-5
clone size: .
CDR3 protein: CASSYTREFGYTF

CDR3 length: 15
J gene: TRBJ2-4
V gene: TRBV5-1
clone size: .
CDR3 protein: CASSTVPGQGLMVYF